This T cell receptor (beta chain) appears in the sequencing data of a study of T cells in Graves' hyperthyroidism and ophthalmopathy. The TCR beta CDR3 regions underwent amplification using RNA transcripts as the source. The study used the HTBI primer set for a first-round RT-PCR of the TCR CDR3. TCRdb processed the multiplex PCR reads anew with MiXCR; each CDR3 protein has one entry. The profile covers 490,000 or so distinct CDR3 sequences, with 22% appearing a single time and under 55% taken by the ten largest. After removal of 0 bases from V and 4 bases from J, the junction contained 7 bases not matched to a gene. This CDR3 is 16 amino acids long. The germline V gene has CDR1 SGHTA and CDR2 FQGTGA. This clonotype was seen a handful of times.

The source of this sequence is a woman in her seventies with Graves' ophthalmopathy. Sequenced: blood. This sequence joins TRBV7-3 and TRBJ2-3; 7 bases agree with TRBD2. CDR3 nucleotide sequence: TGTGCCAGCAGCTTAACGGCTAGCGGCGGGCCAGATACGCAGTATTTT. It specifies CASSLTASGGPDTQYF.